Listed below are T cell receptor beta chains from one sample, sequenced in a study of blood T cells in healthy people across ages. TCRdb analysed the 5' RACE reads with MiXCR anew, one entry per CDR3 protein. The table records 1,300,000 or so distinct CDR3 sequences, around 59% of them present only once. The sequencing sample was made of blood. The receptors come from a man aged 18 to 30 in good health. Each CDR3 is given with its conserved first and last residue. D genes are given only for firm matches. Clone size is shown for a subset of rows, as once, few, many or a class of expanded clone.

j_call	d_call	cdr3_length	v_call	clone_size	cdr3_nt	cdr3_aa
TRBJ2-1	TRBD2	17	TRBV7-2	once	TGTGCCAGCAGCTTGAGTCGGACTAGCGGGGGGTTCAATGAGCAGTTCTTC	CASSLSRTSGGFNEQFF
TRBJ2-7	NA	13	TRBV7-9	once	TGTGCCAGCAGCTCGCGGCCGGACCACGAGCAGTACTTC	CASSSRPDHEQYF
TRBJ2-7	NA	11	TRBV6-5	few	TGTGCCAGCAGTGCCGGTGGCGAGCAGTACTTC	CASSAGGEQYF
TRBJ1-1	NA	15	TRBV4-2	once	TGTGCCAGCAGCCAAGATTGGCTTGAGAACACTGAAGCTTTCTTT	CASSQDWLENTEAFF
TRBJ1-2	NA	14	TRBV6-5	NA	TGTGCCAGTCCCTTCCCGCGGGGATGCTATGGCTACACCTTC	CASPFPRGCYGYTF
TRBJ2-2	TRBD1	15	TRBV12-3/TRBV12-4	NA	TGTGCCAGCAGGCACGGGACAGCGAACACCGGGGAGCTGTTTTTT	CASRHGTANTGELFF
TRBJ2-7	TRBD2	16	TRBV4-1	NA	TGCGCCAGCAGCCAGAAGGAAGTAGCGGGAGGTTACGAGCAGTACTTC	CASSQKEVAGGYEQYF
TRBJ1-6	NA	15	TRBV2	few	TGTGCCAGCAGGACGAGGGACACCCATAATTCACCCCTCCACTTT	CASRTRDTHNSPLHF
TRBJ1-2	NA	17	TRBV7-9	NA	TGTGCCAGCAGCCCCCAATGGCCCGGGTCGGTAGGCTATGGCTACACCTTC	CASSPQWPGSVGYGYTF
TRBJ2-4	NA	9	TRBV10-2	NA	TGCGCCAGCAGGTTTAAGCAGTACTTC	CASRFKQYF
TRBJ2-3	NA	15	TRBV12-3/TRBV12-4	NA	TGTGCCAGCAGTGATTCGGAGATCCCCACAGATACGCAGTATTTT	CASSDSEIPTDTQYF
TRBJ1-2	NA	16	TRBV10-3	few	TGTGCCATCACTCCAAACCGGGCGGATCCTAACTATGGCTACACCTTC	CAITPNRADPNYGYTF
TRBJ2-5	TRBD2	12	TRBV29-1	few	TGCAGCTCGAGAGCGGGAGGGCAGACCCAGTACTTC	CSSRAGGQTQYF
TRBJ1-1	NA	17	TRBV13	NA	TGTGCCAGCAGCTTAGGGTCGTTAGGGGGGCTGAACACTGAAGCTTTCTTT	CASSLGSLGGLNTEAFF
TRBJ2-7	NA	16	TRBV28	NA	TGTGCCAGCAGTTTAACCTCCGGGACTCTTTCCTACGAGCAGTACTTC	CASSLTSGTLSYEQYF
TRBJ1-5	NA	11	TRBV6-5	NA	TGTGCCAGCAGTTACACTCAGCCCCAGCATTTT	CASSYTQPQHF
TRBJ1-6	NA	16	TRBV10-2	NA	TGCGCCAGCAGTGATGCGGCCACAAGATTTAATTCACCCCTCCACTTT	CASSDAATRFNSPLHF
TRBJ2-7	TRBD1	16	TRBV7-9	NA	TGTGCCAGCAGCGCCGGACAGGGGGCTACCTACAATGAGCAGTACTTC	CASSAGQGATYNEQYF
TRBJ1-1	NA	13	TRBV4-1	few	TGCGCCAGCAGCCAAGGAGAACACACTGAAGCTTTCTTT	CASSQGEHTEAFF
TRBJ2-5	NA	12	TRBV20-1	NA	TGCAGTGCTAGAGTGGGGATCGAGACCCGGTACTTC	CSARVGIETRYF
TRBJ2-5	NA	12	TRBV12-3/TRBV12-4	NA	TGTGCCAGCAGTCCTCGACCAAATCAGCAGTACTTC	CASSPRPNQQYF
TRBJ2-7	TRBD2	15	TRBV20-1	NA	TGCAGTGCTAGAGATTGGGAGCGGGGTGGATACGAGCAGTACTTC	CSARDWERGGYEQYF
TRBJ1-2	TRBD1	14	TRBV7-9	NA	TGTGCCAGCAGCAAGCGGGACAGTAACTATGGCTACACCTTC	CASSKRDSNYGYTF
TRBJ1-1	NA	16	TRBV6-2/TRBV6-3	NA	TGTGCCAGCAGTTACAGGCAGGGAGAGGGGAACACTGAAGCTTTCTTT	CASSYRQGEGNTEAFF
TRBJ2-1	TRBD1	16	TRBV4-1	few	TGCGCCAGCAGCCAAGAAAACAGGGGAAATTGGAATGAGCAGTTCTTC	CASSQENRGNWNEQFF
TRBJ1-4	NA	12	TRBV12-3/TRBV12-4	NA	TGTGCCAGCAGCTCCTCGGACGAAAAACCGTTTTTT	CASSSSDEKPFF
TRBJ2-7	TRBD2	15	TRBV28	few	TGTGCCAGCGGGTCCACTAGCGGACTGACCTACGAGCAGTACTTC	CASGSTSGLTYEQYF
TRBJ2-7	TRBD1	15	TRBV5-1	few	TGCGCCAGCAGCATCAGGGACAGTTCCTCCTACGAGCAGTACTTC	CASSIRDSSSYEQYF
TRBJ2-5	NA	12	TRBV15	once	TGTGCCACCAGCAGAGATTACCAGACCCAGTACTTC	CATSRDYQTQYF
TRBJ2-1	NA	12	TRBV6-2/TRBV6-3	NA	TGTGCCAGCAGTGTGGGGATGGATGAGCAGTTCTTC	CASSVGMDEQFF
TRBJ2-6	NA	18	TRBV12-3/TRBV12-4	NA	TGTGCCAGCAGTTTTTGGGGGAAGATGGTCTCTGGGGCCAACGTCCTGACTTTC	CASSFWGKMVSGANVLTF